This T cell receptor beta chain was recovered during a study of cytomegalovirus exposure and HLA in healthy donors. Study-wide background: Drawn from HLA-typed donors, about 85 million unique TCRs were held in an early data release.

Primers included in the PCR were 60 Vbeta and 13 Jbeta primers. This table comes from immunoSEQ multiplex PCR, and its TCRdb copy is limited to in-frame clones, with some not included. The data show 150,000 to 250,000 clones, around 85% seen once. About this clone: Its antigen is currently unknown. Mismatch with germline at one junction end may stem from a read error.

CDR3 length equals 14 residues. The germline gives CDR1 MNHNS, CDR2 SASEGT. Findings and limits, study-wide: In a later analysis, donors in an Asian-associated ancestry cluster reportedly had fewer N-insertions in productive TCRs than the cohort mean. Among TCR beta chains, those listed as cytomegalovirus-associated numbered over 150. An analysis was carried out at a later point. It showed that HLA-associated TCR beta chains were more clonally expanded than equally common non-associated chains.

The V gene is TRBV6-1, the J gene TRBJ1-2, with TRBD1 identical over 7 bases. Source material: PBMCs. The sequence was collected from a woman in her fifties or sixties in good health and CMV-seronegative. CDR3 amino acids: CASSEVTGRNGYTF. The CDR3 DNA follows: TGTGCCAGCAGTGAAGTGACAGGGAGGAATGGCTACACTTTC.